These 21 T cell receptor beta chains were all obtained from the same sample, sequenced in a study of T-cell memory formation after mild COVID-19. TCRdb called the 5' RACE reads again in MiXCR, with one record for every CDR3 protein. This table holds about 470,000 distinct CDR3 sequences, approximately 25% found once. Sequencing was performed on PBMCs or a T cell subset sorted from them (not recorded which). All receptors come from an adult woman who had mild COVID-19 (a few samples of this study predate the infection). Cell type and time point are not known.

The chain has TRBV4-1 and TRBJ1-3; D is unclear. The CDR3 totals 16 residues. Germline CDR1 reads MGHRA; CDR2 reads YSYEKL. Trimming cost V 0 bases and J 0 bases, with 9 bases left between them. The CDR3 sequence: CASSQEEGFSGNTIYF. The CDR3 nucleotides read TGCGCCAGCAGCCAAGAAGAAGGTTTCTCTGGAAACACCATATATTTT.

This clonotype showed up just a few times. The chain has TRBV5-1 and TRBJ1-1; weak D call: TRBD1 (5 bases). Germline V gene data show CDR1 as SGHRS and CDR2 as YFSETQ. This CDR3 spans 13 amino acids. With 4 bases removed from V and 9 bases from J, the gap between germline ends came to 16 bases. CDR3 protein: CASSLGDGGKAFF. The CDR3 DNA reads TGCGCCAGCAGCCTCGGTGATGGGGGGAAAGCTTTCTTT.

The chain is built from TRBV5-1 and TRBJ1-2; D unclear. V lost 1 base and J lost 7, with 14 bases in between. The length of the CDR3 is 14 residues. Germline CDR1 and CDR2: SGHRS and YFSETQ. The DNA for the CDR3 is TGCGCCAGCAGCTTGAAGGCCTCTACTCTTGGCTACACCTTC. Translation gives CASSLKASTLGYTF.

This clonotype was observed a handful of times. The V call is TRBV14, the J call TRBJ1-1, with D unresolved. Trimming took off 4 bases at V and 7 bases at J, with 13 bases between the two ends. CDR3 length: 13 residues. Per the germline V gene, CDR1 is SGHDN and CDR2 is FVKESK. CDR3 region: CASSLLEVGEAFF. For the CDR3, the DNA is TGTGCCAGCAGCCTCCTTGAGGTTGGTGAAGCTTTCTTT.

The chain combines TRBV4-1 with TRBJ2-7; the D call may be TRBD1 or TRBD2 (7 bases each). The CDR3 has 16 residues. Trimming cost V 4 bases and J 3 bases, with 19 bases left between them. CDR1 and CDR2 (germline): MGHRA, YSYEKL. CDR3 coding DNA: TGCGCCAGCAGCCTACTGGGGGGGACAGAGTTCTACGAGCAGTACTTC. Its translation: CASSLLGGTEFYEQYF.

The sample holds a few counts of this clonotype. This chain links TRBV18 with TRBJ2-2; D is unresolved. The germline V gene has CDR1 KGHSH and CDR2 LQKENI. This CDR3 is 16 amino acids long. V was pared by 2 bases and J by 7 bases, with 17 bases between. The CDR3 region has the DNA TGTGCCAGCTCACCAAGGACCGACTCGATGATCGGGGAGCTGTTTTTT. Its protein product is CASSPRTDSMIGELFF.

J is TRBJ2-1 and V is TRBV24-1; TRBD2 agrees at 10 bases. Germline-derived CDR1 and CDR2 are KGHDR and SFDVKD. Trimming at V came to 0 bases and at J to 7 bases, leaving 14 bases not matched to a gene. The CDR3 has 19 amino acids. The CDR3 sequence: CATSDLPGQTGLAVNEQFF. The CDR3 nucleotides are TGTGCCACCAGTGATTTGCCAGGGCAGACTGGACTAGCGGTTAATGAGCAGTTCTTC.

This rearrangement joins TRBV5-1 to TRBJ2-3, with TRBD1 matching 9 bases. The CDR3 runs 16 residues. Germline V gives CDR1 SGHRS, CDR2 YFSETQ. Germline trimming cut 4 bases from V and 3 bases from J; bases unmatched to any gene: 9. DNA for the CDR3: TGCGCCAGCAGCAACCGCCGGACAGGGGAGACAGATACGCAGTATTTT. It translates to CASSNRRTGETDTQYF. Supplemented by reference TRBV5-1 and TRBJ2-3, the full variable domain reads KAGVTQTPRYLIKTRGQQVTLSCSPISGHRSVSWYQQTPGQGLQFLFEYFSETQRNKGNFPGRFSGRQFSNSRSEMNVSTLELGDSALYLCASSNRRTGETDTQYFGPGTRLTVL.

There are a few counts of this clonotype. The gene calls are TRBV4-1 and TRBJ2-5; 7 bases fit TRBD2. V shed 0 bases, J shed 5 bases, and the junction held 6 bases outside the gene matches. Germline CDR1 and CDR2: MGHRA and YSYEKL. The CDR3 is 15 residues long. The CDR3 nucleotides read TGCGCCAGCAGCCAAGAACAAACGGGAGGCGAGACCCAGTACTTC. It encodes CASSQEQTGGETQYF.

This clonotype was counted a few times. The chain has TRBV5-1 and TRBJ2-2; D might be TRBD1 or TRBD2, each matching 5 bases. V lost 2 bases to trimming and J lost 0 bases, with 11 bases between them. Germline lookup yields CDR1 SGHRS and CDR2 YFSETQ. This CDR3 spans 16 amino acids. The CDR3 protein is CASSLEWGTNTGELFF. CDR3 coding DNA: TGCGCCAGCAGCTTAGAGTGGGGGACGAACACCGGGGAGCTGTTTTTT. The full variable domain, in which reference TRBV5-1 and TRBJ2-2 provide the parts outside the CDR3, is KAGVTQTPRYLIKTRGQQVTLSCSPISGHRSVSWYQQTPGQGLQFLFEYFSETQRNKGNFPGRFSGRQFSNSRSEMNVSTLELGDSALYLCASSLEWGTNTGELFFGEGSRLTVL.

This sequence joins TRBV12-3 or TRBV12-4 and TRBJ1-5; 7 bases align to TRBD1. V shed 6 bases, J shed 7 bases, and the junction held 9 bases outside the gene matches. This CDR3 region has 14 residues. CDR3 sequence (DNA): TGTGCCAGCAGGTACGGGACAGTAGGACAGCCCCAGCATTTT. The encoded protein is CASRYGTVGQPQHF.

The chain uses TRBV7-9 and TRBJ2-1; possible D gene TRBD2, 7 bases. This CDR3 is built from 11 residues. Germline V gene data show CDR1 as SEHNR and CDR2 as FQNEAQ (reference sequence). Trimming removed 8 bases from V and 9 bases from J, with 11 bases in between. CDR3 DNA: TGTGCCAGCCGGAGGGGGGGTGAGCAGTTCTTC. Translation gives CASRRGGEQFF.

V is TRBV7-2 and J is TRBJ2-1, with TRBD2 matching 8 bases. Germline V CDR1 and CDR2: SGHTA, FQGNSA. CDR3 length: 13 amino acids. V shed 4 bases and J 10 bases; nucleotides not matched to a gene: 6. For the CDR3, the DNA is TGTGCCAGCAGCTCCCAATCGGGAGGGGAGCAGTTCTTC. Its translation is CASSSQSGGEQFF. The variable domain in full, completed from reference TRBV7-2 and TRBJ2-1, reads GAGVSQSPSNKVTEKGKDVELRCDPISGHTALYWYRQSLGQGLEFLIYFQGNSAPDKSGLPSDRFSAERTGGSVSTLTIQRTQQEDSAVYLCASSSQSGGEQFFGPGTRLTVL.

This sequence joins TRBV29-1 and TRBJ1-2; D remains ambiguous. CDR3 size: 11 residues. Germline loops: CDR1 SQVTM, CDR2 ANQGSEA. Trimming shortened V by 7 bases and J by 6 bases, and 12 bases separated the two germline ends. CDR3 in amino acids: CSAGRMDGYTF. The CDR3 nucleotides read TGCAGCGCTGGACGGATGGATGGCTACACCTTC.

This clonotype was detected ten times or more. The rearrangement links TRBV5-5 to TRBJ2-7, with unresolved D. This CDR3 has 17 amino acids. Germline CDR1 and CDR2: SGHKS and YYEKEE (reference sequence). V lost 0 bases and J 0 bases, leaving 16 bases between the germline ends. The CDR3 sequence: CASSLAVQVATSYEQYF. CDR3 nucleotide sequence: TGTGCCAGCAGCTTGGCTGTTCAGGTTGCGACCTCCTACGAGCAGTACTTC.

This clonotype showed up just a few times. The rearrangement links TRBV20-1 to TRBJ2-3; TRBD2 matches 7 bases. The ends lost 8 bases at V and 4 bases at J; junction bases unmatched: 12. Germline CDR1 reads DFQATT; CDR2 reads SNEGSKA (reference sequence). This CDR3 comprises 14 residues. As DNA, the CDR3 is TGCAGTTCCCCCGCAAGCGGGGCCTCAGATACGCAGTATTTT. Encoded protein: CSSPASGASDTQYF.

CDR3 nucleotide sequence: TGCGCCAGCAGCTTTTGGCCAGGGGAAGGTAGCACTGAAGCTTTCTTT. Protein product: CASSFWPGEGSTEAFF. The J gene is TRBJ1-1, the V gene TRBV5-1; tentative D call: TRBD1 (6 bases). V dropped 2 bases and J dropped 4 bases, with 18 bases sitting between them. The CDR3 sequence is 16 residues long. Germline CDR1 and CDR2: SGHRS and YFSETQ.

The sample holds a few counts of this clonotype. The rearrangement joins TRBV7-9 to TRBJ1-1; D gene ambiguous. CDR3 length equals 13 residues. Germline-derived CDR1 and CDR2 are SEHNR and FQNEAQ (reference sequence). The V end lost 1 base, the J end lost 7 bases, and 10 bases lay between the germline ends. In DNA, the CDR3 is TGTGCCAGCAGCTTAGGACCCGGGGATGAAGCTTTCTTT. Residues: CASSLGPGDEAFF.

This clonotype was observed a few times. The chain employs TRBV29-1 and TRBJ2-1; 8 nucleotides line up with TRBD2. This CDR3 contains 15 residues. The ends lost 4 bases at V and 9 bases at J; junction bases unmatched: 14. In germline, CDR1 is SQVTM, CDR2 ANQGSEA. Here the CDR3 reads CSVGPSGGPLGEQFF. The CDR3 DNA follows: TGCAGCGTTGGGCCGAGCGGGGGCCCCTTGGGTGAGCAGTTCTTC.

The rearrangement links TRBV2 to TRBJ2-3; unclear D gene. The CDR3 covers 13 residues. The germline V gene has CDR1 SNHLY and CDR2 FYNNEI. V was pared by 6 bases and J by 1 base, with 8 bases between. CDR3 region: CASRNTGTDTQYF. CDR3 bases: TGTGCCAGCAGGAACACAGGCACAGATACGCAGTATTTT. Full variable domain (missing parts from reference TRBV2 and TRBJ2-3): EPEVTQTPSHQVTQMGQEVILRCVPISNHLYFYWYRQILGQKVEFLVSFYNNEISEKSEIFDDQFSVERPDGSNFTLKIRSTKLEDSAMYFCASRNTGTDTQYFGPGTRLTVL.

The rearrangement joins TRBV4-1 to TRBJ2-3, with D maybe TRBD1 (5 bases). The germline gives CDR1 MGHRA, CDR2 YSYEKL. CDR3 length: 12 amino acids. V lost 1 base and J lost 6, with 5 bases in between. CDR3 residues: CASSQGQDTQYF. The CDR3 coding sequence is TGCGCCAGCAGCCAAGGACAGGATACGCAGTATTTT.